This T cell receptor (beta chain) was sequenced for a study of blood T cell repertoires in COVID-19. Study-level background: The United States, Italy and Spain supplied acute and convalescent COVID-19 samples. In each case, the material was cDNA or gDNA derived from T cells, B-cell-depleted T cells, or PBMCs.

Data came from immunoSEQ multiplex PCR; TCRdb stores just in-frame clones and leaves some out. The sample includes around 150,000 clones, approximately 84% of them seen just once. Trimming removed 2 bases from V and 7 bases from J; junction bases left unmatched: 20. The CDR3 length is 18 residues. Germline CDR1 is GTSNPN and CDR2 is SVGIG (reference sequence). The sequence was obtained from a man between 65 and 85 years old with acute or convalescent COVID-19. Sample: peripheral blood. The chain joins TRBV30 to TRBJ1-2; 9 nucleotides align to TRBD1. CDR3 coding DNA: TGTGCCTGGAGTCCCCCGGGACAGGGAGGACCAATGATCGGTGGCTACACCTTC. Translating gives CAWSPPGQGGPMIGGYTF.